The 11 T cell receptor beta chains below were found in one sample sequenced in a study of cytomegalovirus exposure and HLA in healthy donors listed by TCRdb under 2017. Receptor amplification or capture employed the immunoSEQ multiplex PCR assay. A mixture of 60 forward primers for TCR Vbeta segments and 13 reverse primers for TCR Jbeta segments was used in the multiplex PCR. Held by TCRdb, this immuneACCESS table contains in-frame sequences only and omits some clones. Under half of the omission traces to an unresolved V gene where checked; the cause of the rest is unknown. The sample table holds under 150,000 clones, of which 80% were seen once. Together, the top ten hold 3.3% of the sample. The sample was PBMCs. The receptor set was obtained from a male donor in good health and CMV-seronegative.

The CDR3 region is CASSLIQDREKLFF. The CDR3, as DNA: TGTGCCAGCAGCTTGATACAGGACCGCGAAAAACTGTTTTTT. This rearrangement joins TRBV5-6 to TRBJ1-4; a weak D match, TRBD1 (5 bases). Trimming pared 1 base from V and 8 bases from J, leaving 12 bases between. Germline-derived CDR1 and CDR2 are SGHDT and YYEEEE. CDR3 size: 14 residues.

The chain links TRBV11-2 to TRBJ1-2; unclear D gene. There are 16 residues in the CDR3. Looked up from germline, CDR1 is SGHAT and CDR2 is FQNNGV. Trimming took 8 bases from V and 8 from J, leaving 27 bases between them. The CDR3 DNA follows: TGTGCCAGCGACCTCCCCTACCGCGGAAGAACGTGGGGCTACACCTTC. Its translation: CASDLPYRGRTWGYTF.

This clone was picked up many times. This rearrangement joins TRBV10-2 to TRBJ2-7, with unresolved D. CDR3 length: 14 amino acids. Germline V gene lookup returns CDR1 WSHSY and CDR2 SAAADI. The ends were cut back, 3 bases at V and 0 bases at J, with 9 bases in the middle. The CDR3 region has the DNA TGCGCCAGCAGTGATTGGCGGAACTCCTACGAGCAGTACTTC. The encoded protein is CASSDWRNSYEQYF.

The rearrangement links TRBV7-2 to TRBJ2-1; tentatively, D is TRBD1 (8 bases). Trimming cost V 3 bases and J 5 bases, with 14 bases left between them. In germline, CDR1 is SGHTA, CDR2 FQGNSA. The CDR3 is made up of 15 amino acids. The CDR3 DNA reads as TGTGCCAGCAGCTTTTACAGGGGGAGGGACAATGAGCAGTTCTTC. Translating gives CASSFYRGRDNEQFF.

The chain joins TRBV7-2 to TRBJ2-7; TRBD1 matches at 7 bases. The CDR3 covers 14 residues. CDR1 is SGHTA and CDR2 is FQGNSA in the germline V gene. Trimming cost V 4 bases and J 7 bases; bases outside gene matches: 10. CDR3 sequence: CASSSTSDRVEQYF. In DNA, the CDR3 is TGTGCCAGCAGCTCCACATCTGACAGGGTTGAGCAGTACTTC.

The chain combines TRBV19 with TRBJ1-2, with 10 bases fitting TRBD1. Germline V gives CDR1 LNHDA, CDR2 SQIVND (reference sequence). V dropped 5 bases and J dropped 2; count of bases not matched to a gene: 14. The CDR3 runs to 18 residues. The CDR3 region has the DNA TGTGCCAGTAGTCACCGGGACAGGGGACGACAAGTAAACTATGGCTACACCTTC. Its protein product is CASSHRDRGRQVNYGYTF.

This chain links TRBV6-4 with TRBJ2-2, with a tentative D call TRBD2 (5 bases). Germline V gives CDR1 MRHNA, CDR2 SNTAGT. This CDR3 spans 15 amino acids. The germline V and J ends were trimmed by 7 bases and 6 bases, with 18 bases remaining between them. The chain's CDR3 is CASTPSQEAAGELFF. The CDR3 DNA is TGTGCCAGCACCCCTTCCCAGGAGGCAGCCGGGGAGCTGTTTTTT.

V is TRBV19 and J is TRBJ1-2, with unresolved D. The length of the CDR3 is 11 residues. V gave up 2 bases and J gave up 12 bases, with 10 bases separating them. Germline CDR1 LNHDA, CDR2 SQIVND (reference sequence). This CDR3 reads CASSISGVHTF. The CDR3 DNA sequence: TGTGCCAGTAGTATATCCGGGGTCCACACCTTC. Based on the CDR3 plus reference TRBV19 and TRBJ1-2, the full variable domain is DGGITQSPKYLFRKEGQNVTLSCEQNLNHDAMYWYRQDPGQGLRLIYYSQIVNDFQKGDIAEGYSVSREKKESFPLTVTSAQKNPTAFYLCASSISGVHTFGSGTRLTVV.

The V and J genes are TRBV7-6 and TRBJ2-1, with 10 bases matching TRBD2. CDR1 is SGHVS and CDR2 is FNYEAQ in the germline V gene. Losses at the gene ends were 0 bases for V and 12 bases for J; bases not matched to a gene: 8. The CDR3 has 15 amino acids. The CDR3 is CASSLAASGGTTQFF. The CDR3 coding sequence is TGTGCCAGCAGCTTAGCGGCTAGCGGGGGAACCACGCAGTTCTTC.

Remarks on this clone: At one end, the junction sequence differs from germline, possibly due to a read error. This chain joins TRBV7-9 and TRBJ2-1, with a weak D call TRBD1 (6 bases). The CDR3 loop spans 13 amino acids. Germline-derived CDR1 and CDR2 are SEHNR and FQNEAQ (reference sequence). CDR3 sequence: CSSSRQAYNEQFF. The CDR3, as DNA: TGTTCCAGCAGCCGACAGGCCTACAATGAGCAGTTCTTC.

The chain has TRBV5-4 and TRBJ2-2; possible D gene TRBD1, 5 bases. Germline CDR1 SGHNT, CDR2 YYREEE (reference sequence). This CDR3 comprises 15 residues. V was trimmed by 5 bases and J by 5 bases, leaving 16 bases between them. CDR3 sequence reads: CASSLAQGSTGELFF. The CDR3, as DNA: TGTGCCAGCAGTCTGGCCCAGGGTTCAACCGGGGAGCTGTTTTTT.